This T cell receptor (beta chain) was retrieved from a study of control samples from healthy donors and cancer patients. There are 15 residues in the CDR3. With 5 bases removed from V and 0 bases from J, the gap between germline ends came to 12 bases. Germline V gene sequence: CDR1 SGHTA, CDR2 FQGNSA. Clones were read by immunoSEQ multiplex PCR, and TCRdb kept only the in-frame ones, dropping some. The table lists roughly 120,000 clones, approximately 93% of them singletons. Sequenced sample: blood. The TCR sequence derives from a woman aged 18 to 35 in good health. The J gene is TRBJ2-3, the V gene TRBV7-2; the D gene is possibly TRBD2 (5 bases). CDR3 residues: CASSPRTSSTDTQYF. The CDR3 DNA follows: TGTGCCAGCAGCCCCCGAACTAGTAGCACAGATACGCAGTATTTT.